This entry lists 21 T cell receptor beta chains sequenced from one sample in a study of vaccination effects on CD4 cells after COVID-19. Their antigens are not known. Method: immunoSEQ multiplex PCR; TCRdb's copy keeps in-frame clones and lacks some. The sample holds roughly 42,000 clones, 77% seen once. Before sequencing, viral peptide pools were used by the ViraFEST assay to expand antigen-specific CD4+ T cells. The culture ran for about 10 days, and then CD4+ T cells were isolated. Nucleocapsid antibodies stayed negative before and after vaccination, showing no earlier SARS-CoV-2 infection. Sequencing was performed on CD4+ T cells from PBMCs cultured with HCoV-NL63 spike peptides, taken before COVID-19 vaccination. The receptor set was obtained from a human donor who received a COVID-19 vaccine.

CDR3 sequence: CASSLVASGEETQYF. The CDR3 region has the DNA TGTGCCAGCAGCTTGGTGGCTAGCGGGGAAGAGACCCAGTACTTC. V gene TRBV5-6 combines with J gene TRBJ2-5, with TRBD2 matching over 9 bases. Trimming at V came to 0 bases and at J to 3 bases, leaving 3 bases not matched to a gene. The CDR3 runs 15 residues. Germline V gives CDR1 SGHDT, CDR2 YYEEEE. Full variable domain (outside the CDR3, taken from reference TRBV5-6 and TRBJ2-5): DAGVTQSPTHLIKTRGQQVTLRCSPKSGHDTVSWYQQALGQGPQFIFQYYEEEERQRGNFPDRFSGHQFPNYSSELNVNALLLGDSALYLCASSLVASGEETQYFGPGTRLLVL.

The chain employs TRBV19 and TRBJ2-5; tentatively, D is TRBD2 (6 bases). CDR3 size: 14 residues. V was shortened by 5 bases and J by 5 bases, with 15 bases between the two germline ends. CDR1 and CDR2 from the germline V gene are LNHDA and SQIVND (reference sequence). CDR3: CASSPRLDRETQYF. CDR3 nucleotides: TGTGCCAGTAGTCCCCGACTAGATCGGGAGACCCAGTACTTC.

The genes are TRBV5-4 and TRBJ2-1, with 9 bases aligning to TRBD1. The trim removed 3 bases at V and 1 base at J, leaving 2 bases unmatched. There are 15 residues in the CDR3. Germline assignment: CDR1 SGHNT and CDR2 YYREEE (reference sequence). CDR3 in amino acids: CASSWGQGSYNEQFF. The CDR3 DNA follows: TGTGCCAGCAGCTGGGGACAGGGATCCTACAATGAGCAGTTCTTC.

V is TRBV2 and J is TRBJ1-1; TRBD1 matches at 10 bases. Losses at the gene ends were 0 bases for V and 4 bases for J; bases not matched to a gene: 5. Looked up from germline, CDR1 is SNHLY and CDR2 is FYNNEI. The CDR3 loop spans 16 amino acids. The chain's CDR3 is CASSEARWDRGTEAFF. The CDR3 DNA sequence: TGTGCCAGCAGTGAAGCGCGCTGGGACAGGGGCACTGAAGCTTTCTTT.

The chain is built from TRBV18 and TRBJ1-2; D call uncertain. With 5 bases removed from V and 3 bases from J, the gap between germline ends came to 16 bases. The CDR3 runs to 15 residues. Germline V lookup: CDR1 KGHSH, CDR2 LQKENI. DNA of the CDR3: TGTGCCAGCTCAACTTCGAGGGATAGAGACTATGGCTACACCTTC. Amino acids: CASSTSRDRDYGYTF. Drawing the rest from reference TRBV18 and TRBJ1-2, the complete variable domain is NAGVMQNPRHLVRRRGQEARLRCSPMKGHSHVYWYRQLPEEGLKFMVYLQKENIIDESGMPKERFSAEFPKEGPSILRIQQVVRGDSAAYFCASSTSRDRDYGYTFGSGTRLTVV.

The V and J genes are TRBV7-9 and TRBJ2-7; D is possibly TRBD1 (5 bases). The germline CDR1 and CDR2 sequences are SEHNR and FQNEAQ (reference sequence). The CDR3 extends over 15 amino acids. Trimming removed 7 bases at V and 1 base at J, with 17 bases between. For the CDR3, the DNA is TGTGCCAGCATCCTCAAAAGACAGTCTTCCTACGAGCAGTACGTC. Amino acids: CASILKRQSSYEQYV.

J is TRBJ1-1 and V is TRBV10-2, with no clear D. Germline loops: CDR1 WSHSY, CDR2 SAAADI. The length of the CDR3 is 11 residues. The V gene lost 2 bases and the J gene lost 8 bases, with 6 bases spanning the gap. The CDR3 DNA reads as TGCGCCAGCAGTGAGAGAAGGGAAGCTTTCTTT. It translates to CASSERREAFF.

V is TRBV18 and J is TRBJ1-2; a weak D match, TRBD1 (6 bases). Germline loops: CDR1 KGHSH, CDR2 LQKENI. This CDR3 has 15 amino acids. V lost 2 bases to trimming and J lost 5 bases, with 15 bases between them. The CDR3 DNA is TGTGCCAGCTCACCAGTGGTAAACAGGGAGTATGGCTACACCTTC. This gives the protein CASSPVVNREYGYTF.

CDR3 nucleotides: TGTGCCAGCAGTAGCGCCGTGGGCCTTCAGGATACGCAGTATTTT. It codes for CASSSAVGLQDTQYF. This chain links TRBV5-4 with TRBJ2-3; a weak D match, TRBD2 (5 bases). V lost 5 bases, J lost 6 bases, and 19 bases lay in between. This CDR3 is 15 amino acids long. CDR1 and CDR2 (germline): SGHNT, YYREEE (reference sequence).

V is TRBV25-1 and J is TRBJ2-2, with D possibly matching TRBD1 (6 bases). CDR3 length equals 14 residues. V was shortened by 4 bases and J by 3 bases, with 9 bases between the two germline ends. The germline CDR1 and CDR2 sequences are MGHDK and SYGVNS. The CDR3 region has the DNA TGTGCCAGCAGTGCCTACAGGGACACCGGGGAGCTGTTTTTT. Translation: CASSAYRDTGELFF.

The rearrangement links TRBV27 to TRBJ2-3; possibly TRBD2 for D (6 bases). From germline, CDR1 is MNHEY and CDR2 SMNVEV (reference sequence). V lost 10 bases, J lost 2 bases, and 16 bases lay in between. The CDR3 runs to 14 residues. This CDR3 is CATSGTGITDTQYF. The CDR3 coding sequence is TGTGCCACCTCCGGGACTGGAATCACAGATACGCAGTATTTT.

This rearrangement joins TRBV2 to TRBJ1-5; 10 bases fit TRBD1. CDR1 is SNHLY and CDR2 is FYNNEI in the germline V gene. V was clipped by 6 bases and J by 2 bases; unmatched bases: 4. The CDR3 runs 15 residues. CDR3: CASRGTGAGNQPQHF. In nucleotides, the CDR3 is TGTGCCAGCAGGGGGACAGGGGCAGGCAATCAGCCCCAGCATTTT.

This clone occurred once. This chain uses TRBV5-5 with TRBJ1-5; a weak D match, TRBD1 (6 bases). Trimming cost V 7 bases and J 6 bases, with 20 bases left between them. This CDR3 spans 15 amino acids. In germline, CDR1 is SGHKS, CDR2 YYEKEE (reference sequence). DNA of the CDR3: TGTGCCAGCGCAATGGGGGCCCTAGGGGGTCAGCCCCAGCATTTT. Encoded protein: CASAMGALGGQPQHF.

The sample holds one count of this clone. This chain links TRBV7-9 with TRBJ2-1; 8 positions agree with TRBD2. The CDR3 contains 16 residues. Germline CDR1 and CDR2: SEHNR and FQNEAQ (reference sequence). V shed 4 bases, J shed 4 bases, and the junction held 9 bases outside the gene matches. The CDR3 DNA is TGTGCCAGCAGCTCCCCTCGGGCGGGGGGTTACAATGAGCAGTTCTTC. Its translation: CASSSPRAGGYNEQFF. Together with reference TRBV7-9 and TRBJ2-1, the CDR3 gives the full variable domain: DTGVSQNPRHKITKRGQNVTFRCDPISEHNRLYWYRQTLGQGPEFLTYFQNEAQLEKSRLLSDRFSAERPKGSFSTLEIQRTEQGDSAMYLCASSSPRAGGYNEQFFGPGTRLTVL.

J is TRBJ1-6 and V is TRBV2, with a possible D match to TRBD1 (5 bases). Germline V CDR1 and CDR2: SNHLY, FYNNEI. The CDR3 runs 17 residues. V was cut by 2 bases and J by 0 bases, with 11 bases left in between. CDR3 residues: CASSESLRGSYNSPLHF. DNA of the CDR3: TGTGCCAGCAGTGAAAGTTTAAGGGGCTCCTATAATTCACCCCTCCACTTT.

The sample holds a few counts of this clone. The rearrangement links TRBV5-6 to TRBJ1-2, with D possibly being TRBD1 (5 bases). The CDR3 extends over 15 amino acids. Between the trimmed V and J ends, which lost 4 bases and 4 bases, there was a span of 17 bases. Per the germline V gene, CDR1 is SGHDT and CDR2 is YYEEEE. CDR3 residues: CASSRREGLGYGYTF. CDR3 sequence (DNA): TGTGCCAGCAGCCGCAGGGAGGGGCTCGGCTATGGCTACACCTTC.

This clone has only one observation. The rearrangement joins TRBV7-3 to TRBJ2-3; 10 positions agree with TRBD1. V was clipped by 0 bases and J by 8 bases; unmatched bases: 5. The CDR3 is 15 amino acids. The V gene's germline CDR1 is SGHTA and CDR2 FQGTGA. The CDR3 protein is CASSLTRTGGGTQYF. DNA of the CDR3: TGTGCCAGCAGCTTAACCCGGACAGGGGGAGGTACGCAGTATTTT.

The rearrangement uses TRBV6-5 and TRBJ1-3; the D gene is possibly TRBD1 (5 bases). Trimming removed 6 bases from V and 2 bases from J, with 11 bases in between. Per the germline V gene, CDR1 is MNHEY and CDR2 is SVGAGI. The CDR3 runs to 14 residues. CDR3 protein: CASSRGATGNTIYF. In DNA form, the CDR3 reads TGTGCCAGCAGCCGTGGGGCGACTGGAAACACCATATATTTT.

The gene calls are TRBV2 and TRBJ2-3; TRBD1 or TRBD2 may be the D gene (7 bases each). Per germline, CDR1 SNHLY and CDR2 FYNNEI. The V end was cut by 10 bases, the J end by 3 bases, with 17 bases between. The CDR3 has 14 amino acids. The CDR3, as DNA: TGTGCCACCCCGACAGGGAGGGGGACAGATACGCAGTATTTT. Its protein product is CATPTGRGTDTQYF.

The gene calls are TRBV5-4 and TRBJ1-2; D is possibly TRBD1 (6 bases). Germline lookup yields CDR1 SGHNT and CDR2 YYREEE (reference sequence). The CDR3 totals 14 residues. V lost 0 bases and J lost 4, with 10 bases in between. In DNA, the CDR3 is TGTGCCAGCAGCTTGGACCAACAGGGCTATGGCTACACCTTC. This encodes CASSLDQQGYGYTF.

J is TRBJ1-2 and V is TRBV6-4; no definite D call. Germline CDR1 is MRHNA and CDR2 is SNTAGT. The CDR3 length is 13 residues. V lost 1 base, J lost 8 bases, and 11 bases lay in between. The CDR3 is CASSDYFTGGYTF. The CDR3 nucleotides are TGTGCCAGCAGTGACTACTTCACCGGGGGCTACACCTTC.